Here is one T cell receptor (beta chain) with its context. This specimen belongs to a study of blood T cell repertoires in COVID-19. Clones were sequenced by immunoSEQ multiplex PCR, and TCRdb holds only the in-frame ones, with some missing. The sample holds roughly 76,000 clones, about nine tenths seen once. The V and J ends lost 6 bases and 0 bases respectively, with 10 bases between them. Germline lookup yields CDR1 MNHNY and CDR2 SVGAGI (reference sequence). The CDR3 loop spans 14 amino acids. The sample was peripheral blood. The chain is built from TRBV6-6 and TRBJ2-3; D might be TRBD1 (5 bases). The clonotype was recovered from a woman older than 75 with active or convalescent COVID-19. CDR3 protein: CASRPPGSTDTQYF. CDR3 bases: TGTGCCAGCAGGCCCCCAGGGAGCACAGATACGCAGTATTTT.